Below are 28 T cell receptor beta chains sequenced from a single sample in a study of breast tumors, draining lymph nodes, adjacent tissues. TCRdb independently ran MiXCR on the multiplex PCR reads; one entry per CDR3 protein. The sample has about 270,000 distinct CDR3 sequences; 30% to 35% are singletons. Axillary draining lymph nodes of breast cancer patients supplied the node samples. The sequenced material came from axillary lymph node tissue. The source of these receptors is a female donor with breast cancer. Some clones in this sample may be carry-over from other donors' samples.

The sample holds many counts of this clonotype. Here the CDR3 DNA reads TGCGCCAGCAGCGACGGTCGTGGGACTAGCGGGAGGGTCTACAATGAGCAGTTCTTC. Amino acids: CASSDGRGTSGRVYNEQFF. J is TRBJ2-1 and V is TRBV5-1, with TRBD2 identical over 16 bases. Germline V gene data show CDR1 as SGHRS and CDR2 as YFSETQ. Germline trimming cut 4 bases from V and 3 bases from J; bases unmatched to any gene: 10. The CDR3 is made up of 19 amino acids.

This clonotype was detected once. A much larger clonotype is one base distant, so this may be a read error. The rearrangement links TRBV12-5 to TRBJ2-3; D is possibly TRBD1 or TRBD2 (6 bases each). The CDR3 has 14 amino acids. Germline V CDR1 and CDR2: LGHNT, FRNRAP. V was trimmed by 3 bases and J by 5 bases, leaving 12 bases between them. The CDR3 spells CASGFWRGVDTQYF. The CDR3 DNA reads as TGTGCTAGTGGTTTCTGGAGGGGGGTAGATACGCAGTATTTT.

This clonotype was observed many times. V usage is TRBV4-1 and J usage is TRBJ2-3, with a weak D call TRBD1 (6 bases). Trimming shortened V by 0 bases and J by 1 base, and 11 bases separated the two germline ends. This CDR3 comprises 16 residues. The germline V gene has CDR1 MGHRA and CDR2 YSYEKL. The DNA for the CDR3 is TGCGCCAGCAGCCAAGACAGGGGCTCAGGCACAGATACGCAGTATTTT. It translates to CASSQDRGSGTDTQYF.

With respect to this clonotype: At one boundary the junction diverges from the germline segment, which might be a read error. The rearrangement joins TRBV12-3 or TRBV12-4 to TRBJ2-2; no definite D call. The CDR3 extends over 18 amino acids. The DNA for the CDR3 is TGTGTCAGCAGTTCCCATCTAGGTGGCCGAGAAAACACCGGGGAGCTGTTTTTT. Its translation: CVSSSHLGGRENTGELFF.

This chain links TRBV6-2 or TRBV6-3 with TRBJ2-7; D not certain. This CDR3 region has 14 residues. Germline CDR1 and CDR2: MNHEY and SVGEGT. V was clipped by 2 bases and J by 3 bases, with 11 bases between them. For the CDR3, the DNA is TGTGCCAGCAGTTACAAGGTCAGGTTCTACGAGCAGTACTTC. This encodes CASSYKVRFYEQYF.

The CDR3 sequence: CSVGGQGANVLTF. The CDR3 bases are TGCAGCGTTGGGGGACAGGGTGCCAACGTCCTGACTTTC. V gene TRBV29-1 combines with J gene TRBJ2-6; 9 bases agree with TRBD1. The V segment lost 4 bases and the J segment 7 bases; nucleotides outside the gene matches: 2. CDR1 and CDR2 (germline): SQVTM, ANQGSEA. The CDR3 sequence is 13 residues long. Full variable domain (rest looked up from reference TRBV29-1 and TRBJ2-6): SAVISQKPSRDICQRGTSLTIQCQVDSQVTMMFWYRQQPGQSLTLIATANQGSEATYESGFVIDKFPISRPNLTFSTLTVSNMSPEDSSIYLCSVGGQGANVLTFGAGSRLTVL.

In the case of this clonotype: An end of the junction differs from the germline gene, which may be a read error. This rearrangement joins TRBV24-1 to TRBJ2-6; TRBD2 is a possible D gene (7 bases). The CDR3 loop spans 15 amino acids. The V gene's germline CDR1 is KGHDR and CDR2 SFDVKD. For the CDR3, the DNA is TGTGCCACCAGTGAGGTTCGGGGGGCGCATTCCGTCCCGATTTTC. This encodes CATSEVRGAHSVPIF.

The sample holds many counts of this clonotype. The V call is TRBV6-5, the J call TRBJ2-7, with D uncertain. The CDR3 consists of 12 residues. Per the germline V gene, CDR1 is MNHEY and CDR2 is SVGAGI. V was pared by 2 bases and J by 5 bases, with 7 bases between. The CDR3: CASSYGDDEQYF. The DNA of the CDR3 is TGTGCCAGCAGTTACGGCGACGACGAGCAGTACTTC.

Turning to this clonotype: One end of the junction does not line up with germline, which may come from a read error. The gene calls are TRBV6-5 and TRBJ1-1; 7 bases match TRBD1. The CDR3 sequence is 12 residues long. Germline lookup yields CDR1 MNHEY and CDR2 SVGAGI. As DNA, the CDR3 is TGTGCCAGCACACCAACCACAGGGGAAGCTTTCTTC. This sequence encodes CASTPTTGEAFF.

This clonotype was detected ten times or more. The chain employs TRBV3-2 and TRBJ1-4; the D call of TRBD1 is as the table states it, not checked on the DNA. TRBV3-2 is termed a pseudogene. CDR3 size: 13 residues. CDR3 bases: TGTGCCAGCAGCCCCCCCTTCGGTGAAAAACTGTTTTTT. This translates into CASSPPFGEKLFF.

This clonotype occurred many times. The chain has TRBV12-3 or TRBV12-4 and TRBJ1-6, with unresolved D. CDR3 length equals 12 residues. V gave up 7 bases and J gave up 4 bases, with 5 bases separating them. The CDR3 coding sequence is TGTGCCAGCAAGGGTTATAATTCACCCCTCCACTTT. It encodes CASKGYNSPLHF.

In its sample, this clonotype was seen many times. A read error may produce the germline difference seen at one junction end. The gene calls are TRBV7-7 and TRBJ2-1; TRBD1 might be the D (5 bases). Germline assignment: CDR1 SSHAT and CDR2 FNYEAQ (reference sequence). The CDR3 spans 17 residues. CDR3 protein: CASSLNPRVTGLNEQFF. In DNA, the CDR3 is TGTGCTAGCAGCTTAAACCCCAGGGTTACGGGCCTCAATGAGCAGTTCTTC.

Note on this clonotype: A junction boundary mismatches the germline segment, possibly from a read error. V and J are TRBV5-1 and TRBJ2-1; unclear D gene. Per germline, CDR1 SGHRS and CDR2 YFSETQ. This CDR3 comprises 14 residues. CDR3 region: CASSLAGENNERFF. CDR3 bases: TGCGCCAGCAGCTTGGCTGGCGAGAACAATGAGCGGTTCTTC.

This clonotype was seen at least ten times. CDR3 sequence (DNA): TGTGCCAGTAGCGGGGGGGGGCTCACTAATGAAAAACTGTTTTTT. Protein sequence: CASSGGGLTNEKLFF. This chain links TRBV19 with TRBJ1-4, with a possible D match to TRBD1 (6 bases). The CDR3 has 15 residues. The V end was cut by 6 bases, the J end by 2 bases, with 13 bases between. Germline CDR1 reads LNHDA; CDR2 reads SQIVND (reference sequence).

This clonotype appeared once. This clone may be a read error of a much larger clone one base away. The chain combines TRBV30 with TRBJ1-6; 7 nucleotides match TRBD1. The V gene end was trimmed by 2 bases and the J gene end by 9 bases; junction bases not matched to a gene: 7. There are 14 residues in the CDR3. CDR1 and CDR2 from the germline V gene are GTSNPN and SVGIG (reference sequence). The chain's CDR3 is CAWSNGQDSSPLHF. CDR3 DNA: TGTGCCTGGAGTAACGGACAGGATAGTTCACCCCTCCACTTT.

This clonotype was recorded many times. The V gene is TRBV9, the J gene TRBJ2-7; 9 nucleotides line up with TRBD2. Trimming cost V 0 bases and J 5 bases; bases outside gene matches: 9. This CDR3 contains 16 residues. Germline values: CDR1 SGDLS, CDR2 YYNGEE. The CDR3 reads CASSVVGLAGIDEQYF. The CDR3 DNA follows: TGTGCCAGCAGCGTAGTTGGGCTAGCGGGAATAGACGAGCAGTACTTC.

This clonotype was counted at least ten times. The CDR3 nucleotides are TGTGCCAGCAGCTTAGAAGCAGGGGGCTACACCGGGGAGCTGTTTTTT. This sequence encodes CASSLEAGGYTGELFF. The genes are TRBV13 and TRBJ2-2; 8 bases line up with TRBD1. With V trimmed by 1 base and J by 3 bases, 4 bases remained unmatched. Germline V CDR1 and CDR2: PRHDT, FYEKMQ (reference sequence). The CDR3 has 16 residues.

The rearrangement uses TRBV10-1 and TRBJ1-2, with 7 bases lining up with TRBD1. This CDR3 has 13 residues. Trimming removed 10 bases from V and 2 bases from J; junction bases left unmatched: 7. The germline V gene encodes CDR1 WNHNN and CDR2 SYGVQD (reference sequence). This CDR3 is CANERQGNYGYTF. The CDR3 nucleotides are TGCGCCAACGAAAGACAGGGCAACTATGGCTACACCTTC.

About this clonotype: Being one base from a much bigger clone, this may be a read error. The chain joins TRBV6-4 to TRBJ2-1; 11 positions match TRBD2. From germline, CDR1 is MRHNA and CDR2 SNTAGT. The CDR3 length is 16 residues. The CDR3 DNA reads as TGTGCCAGCAGTGAGGGGGGACTAGCGGACTACAGTGAGCAGTTCTTC. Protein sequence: CASSEGGLADYSEQFF.

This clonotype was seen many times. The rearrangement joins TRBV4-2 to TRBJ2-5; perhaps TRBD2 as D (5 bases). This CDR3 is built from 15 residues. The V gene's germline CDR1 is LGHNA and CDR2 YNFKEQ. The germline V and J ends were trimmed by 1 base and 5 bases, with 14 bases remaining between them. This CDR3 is CASSQAQLQRETQYF. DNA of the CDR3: TGTGCCAGCAGCCAAGCTCAACTCCAGCGGGAGACCCAGTACTTC.

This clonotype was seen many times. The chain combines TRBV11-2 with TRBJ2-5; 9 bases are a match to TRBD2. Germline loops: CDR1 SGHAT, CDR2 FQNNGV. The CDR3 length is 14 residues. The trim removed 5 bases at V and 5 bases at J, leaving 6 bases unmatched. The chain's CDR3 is CASSSLAGLETQYF. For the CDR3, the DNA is TGTGCCAGCAGCAGCCTAGCGGGATTGGAGACCCAGTACTTC.

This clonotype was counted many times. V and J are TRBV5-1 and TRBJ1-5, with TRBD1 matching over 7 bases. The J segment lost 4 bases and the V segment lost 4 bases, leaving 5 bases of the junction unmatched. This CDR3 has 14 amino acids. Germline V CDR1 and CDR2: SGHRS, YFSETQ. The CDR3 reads CASSAGTVNQPQHF. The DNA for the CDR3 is TGCGCCAGCAGCGCCGGGACAGTTAATCAGCCCCAGCATTTT.

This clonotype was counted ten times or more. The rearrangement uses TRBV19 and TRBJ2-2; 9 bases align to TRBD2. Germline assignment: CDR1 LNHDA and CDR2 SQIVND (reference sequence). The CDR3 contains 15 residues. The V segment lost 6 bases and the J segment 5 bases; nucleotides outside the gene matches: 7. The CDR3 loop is CASRLSGRRTGELFF. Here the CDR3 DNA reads TGTGCCAGTAGACTTAGCGGGAGAAGAACCGGGGAGCTGTTTTTT. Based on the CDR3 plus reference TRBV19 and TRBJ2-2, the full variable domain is DGGITQSPKYLFRKEGQNVTLSCEQNLNHDAMYWYRQDPGQGLRLIYYSQIVNDFQKGDIAEGYSVSREKKESFPLTVTSAQKNPTAFYLCASRLSGRRTGELFFGEGSRLTVL.

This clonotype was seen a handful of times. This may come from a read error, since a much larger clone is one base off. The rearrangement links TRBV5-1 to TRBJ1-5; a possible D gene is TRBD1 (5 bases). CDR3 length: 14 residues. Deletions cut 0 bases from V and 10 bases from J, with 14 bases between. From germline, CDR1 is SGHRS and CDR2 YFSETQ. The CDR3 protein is CASSLAAGSHPQHF. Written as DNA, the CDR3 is TGCGCCAGCAGCTTGGCGGCAGGGAGTCACCCCCAGCATTTT.

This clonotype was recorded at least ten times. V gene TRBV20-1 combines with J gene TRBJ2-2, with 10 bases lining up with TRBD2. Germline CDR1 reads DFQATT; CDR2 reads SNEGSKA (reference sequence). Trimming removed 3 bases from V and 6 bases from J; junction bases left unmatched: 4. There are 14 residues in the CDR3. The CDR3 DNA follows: TGCAGTGCTAGGGCTAGCGGGAGACCCGGGGAGCTGTTTTTT. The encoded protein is CSARASGRPGELFF.

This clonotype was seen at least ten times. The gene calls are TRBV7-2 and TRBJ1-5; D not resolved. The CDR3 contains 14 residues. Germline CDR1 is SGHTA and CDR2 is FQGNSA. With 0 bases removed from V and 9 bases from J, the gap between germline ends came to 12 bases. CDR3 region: CASSLAGLGRPQHF. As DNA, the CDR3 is TGTGCCAGCAGCTTAGCCGGCCTGGGTAGGCCCCAGCATTTT.

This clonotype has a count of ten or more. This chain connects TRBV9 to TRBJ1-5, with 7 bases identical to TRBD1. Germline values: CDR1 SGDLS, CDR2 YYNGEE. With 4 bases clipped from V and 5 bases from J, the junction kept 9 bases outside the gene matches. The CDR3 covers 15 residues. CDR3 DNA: TGTGCCAGCAGCCCTACGACAGGGCGGGATCAGCCCCAGCATTTT. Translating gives CASSPTTGRDQPQHF.

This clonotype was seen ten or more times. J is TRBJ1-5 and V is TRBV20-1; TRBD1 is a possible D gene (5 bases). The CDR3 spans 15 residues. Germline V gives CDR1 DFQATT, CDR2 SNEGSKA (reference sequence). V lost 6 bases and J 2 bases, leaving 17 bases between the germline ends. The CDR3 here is CSAGDGSGRNQPQHF. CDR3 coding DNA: TGCAGTGCGGGGGACGGTTCAGGGCGCAATCAGCCCCAGCATTTT.